The 22 T cell receptor beta chains given below trace back to one sample, sequenced in a study of cytomegalovirus exposure and HLA in healthy donors. Primers included in the PCR were 60 Vbeta and 13 Jbeta primers. Some clones are missing from TCRdb's copy, which holds only in-frame ones; the method was immunoSEQ multiplex PCR. Found here are more than 150,000 clones, more than 60% of them singletons; the top ten hold roughly 1.4%. The sample consisted of PBMCs. The receptors shown here come from a young man in good health and CMV-seronegative.

The CDR3 bases are TGTGCCAGCAGCTTCGGGACTAGCGGGACCTTCAATGAGCAGTTCTTC. This encodes CASSFGTSGTFNEQFF. The chain joins TRBV7-8 to TRBJ2-1, with 13 bases lining up with TRBD2. The CDR3 consists of 16 residues. The germline gives CDR1 SGHVS, CDR2 FQNEAQ. Trimming removed 3 bases from V and 6 bases from J; junction bases left unmatched: 5.

The chain joins TRBV18 to TRBJ1-5; 8 bases match TRBD1. This CDR3 has 15 residues. Germline V gene data show CDR1 as KGHSH and CDR2 as LQKENI. Trimming took 2 bases from V and 5 from J; bases not matched to a gene: 5. CDR3 residues: CASSPGGRGHQPQHF. The CDR3 DNA reads as TGTGCCAGCTCACCAGGGGGCAGGGGGCATCAGCCCCAGCATTTT. Filled out from reference TRBV18 and TRBJ1-5, the complete variable domain reads NAGVMQNPRHLVRRRGQEARLRCSPMKGHSHVYWYRQLPEEGLKFMVYLQKENIIDESGMPKERFSAEFPKEGPSILRIQQVVRGDSAAYFCASSPGGRGHQPQHFGDGTRLSIL.

V and J are TRBV5-6 and TRBJ2-3; 9 bases map to TRBD1. CDR1 is SGHDT, CDR2 YYEEEE, per germline. The trim removed 4 bases at V and 6 bases at J, leaving 6 bases unmatched. The CDR3 spans 14 residues. The CDR3 is CASSLQGAPDTQYF. The CDR3 coding sequence is TGTGCCAGCAGCCTACAGGGGGCTCCCGATACGCAGTATTTT.

The V and J genes are TRBV18 and TRBJ2-5; TRBD1 matches 8 bases. Germline CDR1 and CDR2: KGHSH and LQKENI. The CDR3 runs 14 residues. V dropped 3 bases and J dropped 3; count of bases not matched to a gene: 3. DNA of the CDR3: TGTGCCAGCTCACCGGACAGGGTAAAAGAGACCCAGTACTTC. Translation gives CASSPDRVKETQYF.

This chain uses TRBV28 with TRBJ2-3; D is possibly TRBD1 (6 bases). The CDR3 spans 17 residues. Germline V CDR1 and CDR2: MDHEN, SYDVKM. The V end lost 3 bases, the J end lost 5 bases, and 21 bases lay between the germline ends. The CDR3 loop reads CASSFSPFGRGIDTQYF. The CDR3 nucleotides read TGTGCCAGCAGTTTTTCACCCTTTGGCAGGGGAATAGATACGCAGTATTTT.

This clone was seen a few times. The genes are TRBV10-3 and TRBJ1-1; perhaps TRBD1 as D (5 bases). This CDR3 is built from 13 residues. V dropped 6 bases and J dropped 3 bases, with 11 bases sitting between them. CDR1 ENHRY and CDR2 SYGVKD come from the germline V gene. The CDR3 reads CAISKGGDTEAFF. DNA of the CDR3: TGTGCCATCAGCAAAGGAGGGGACACTGAAGCTTTCTTT.

For the CDR3, the DNA is TGTGCCAGTTCTATAAGAGGGCGGGAGAGAATCACCGGGGAGCTGTTTTTT. Amino acids: CASSIRGRERITGELFF. J is TRBJ2-2 and V is TRBV19; 7 bases are a match to TRBD2. The V gene end was trimmed by 8 bases and the J gene end by 4 bases; junction bases not matched to a gene: 16. Germline CDR1 reads LNHDA; CDR2 reads SQIVND (reference sequence). The CDR3 is made up of 17 amino acids.

This clone was counted between two and nine times. The gene calls are TRBV6-5 and TRBJ2-2; 8 bases are a match to TRBD2. Germline V gene lookup returns CDR1 MNHEY and CDR2 SVGAGI. After removal of 2 bases from V and 7 bases from J, the junction contained 9 bases not matched to a gene. This CDR3 spans 16 amino acids. The CDR3 here is CASSYLAGGVGGELFF. The CDR3 DNA reads as TGTGCCAGCAGTTACCTGGCGGGGGGAGTGGGCGGGGAGCTGTTTTTT.

The rearrangement joins TRBV4-3 to TRBJ2-3; D ambiguous. CDR3 length: 17 residues. Germline V gene lookup returns CDR1 LGHNA and CDR2 YSLEER. V gave up 0 bases and J gave up 0 bases, with 13 bases separating them. The chain's CDR3 is CASSQDPAGASTDTQYF. The CDR3, as DNA: TGCGCCAGCAGCCAAGATCCGGCAGGCGCTAGCACAGATACGCAGTATTTT.

The rearrangement uses TRBV5-6 and TRBJ2-5, with 7 bases lining up with TRBD2. The J call may be in error: the DNA end matches TRBJ2-7 better. The CDR3 totals 14 residues. The germline CDR1 and CDR2 sequences are SGHDT and YYEEEE. The DNA of the CDR3 is TGTGCCAGCAGCTCAACTAGCGTACTGTACGAGCAGTACTTC. This translates into CASSSTSVLYEQYF.

The rearrangement uses TRBV4-3 and TRBJ2-4, with D possibly matching TRBD2 (6 bases). Looked up from germline, CDR1 is LGHNA and CDR2 is YSLEER. This CDR3 is built from 18 residues. Trimming left V 0 bases short and J 3 bases short, with 18 bases between. The CDR3 coding sequence is TGCGCCAGCAGCCAAGATGTGAGGACTAACTATCTCAAAAACATTCAGTACTTC. The encoded protein is CASSQDVRTNYLKNIQYF.

The chain has TRBV30 and TRBJ2-1; D gene unclear. V gave up 4 bases and J gave up 4 bases, with 8 bases separating them. Germline V gene data show CDR1 as GTSNPN and CDR2 as SVGIG (reference sequence). The CDR3 has 12 amino acids. DNA for the CDR3: TGTGCCTGGAAGTTACTATACAATGAGCAGTTCTTC. Its translation is CAWKLLYNEQFF.

The V call is TRBV6-5, the J call TRBJ2-2; 11 bases match TRBD1. The CDR3 consists of 14 residues. CDR1 and CDR2 from the germline V gene are MNHEY and SVGAGI. J lost 7 bases, V lost 6 bases, and 4 bases had no gene match. The DNA for the CDR3 is TGTGCCAGCAGAGGACAGGGGGCAGGCGGGGAGCTGTTTTTT. Translated: CASRGQGAGGELFF.

DNA for the CDR3: TGTGCCTGGAGTAAGCGGGACAGGGGCGACGAGCAGTACTTC. As protein: CAWSKRDRGDEQYF. V usage is TRBV30 and J usage is TRBJ2-7; 10 bases fit TRBD1. This CDR3 comprises 14 residues. CDR1 is GTSNPN, CDR2 SVGIG, per germline (reference sequence). V shed 2 bases and J 5 bases; nucleotides not matched to a gene: 6.

The chain has TRBV11-1 and TRBJ2-5; TRBD2 matches 10 bases. Germline CDR1 and CDR2: SGHAT and FQDESV (reference sequence). This CDR3 spans 16 amino acids. V shed 5 bases, J shed 2 bases, and the junction held 8 bases outside the gene matches. The CDR3 region is CASSPLTSGLQETQYF. In DNA form, the CDR3 reads TGTGCCAGCAGCCCTCTGACTAGCGGGTTACAAGAGACCCAGTACTTC.

The J gene is TRBJ1-2, the V gene TRBV7-2, with D perhaps TRBD1 (5 bases). The germline CDR1 and CDR2 sequences are SGHTA and FQGNSA. V gave up 1 base and J gave up 8 bases, with 17 bases separating them. The CDR3 is made up of 15 amino acids. In DNA, the CDR3 is TGTGCCAGCAGCTTAGATAGGGGTACCGGCGCAGGCTACACCTTC. Amino acid sequence: CASSLDRGTGAGYTF.

This clone showed up just once. The rearrangement links TRBV30 to TRBJ1-1; 10 bases match TRBD1. The CDR3 loop spans 17 amino acids. V was clipped by 3 bases and J by 2 bases; unmatched bases: 12. The germline V gene has CDR1 GTSNPN and CDR2 SVGIG (reference sequence). CDR3 protein: CAWSHPGTGVFNTEAFF. The CDR3 DNA reads as TGTGCCTGGAGCCATCCGGGGACAGGGGTTTTTAACACTGAAGCTTTCTTT.

This clone was seen only a few times. The chain recombines TRBV4-3 with TRBJ2-5; 10 bases map to TRBD2. The CDR3 has 15 amino acids. Germline trimming cut 4 bases from V and 5 bases from J; bases unmatched to any gene: 7. Looked up from germline, CDR1 is LGHNA and CDR2 is YSLEER. Written as DNA, the CDR3 is TGCGCCAGCAGCCCAGGAGCGGGAGGGAGGGAGACCCAGTACTTC. It yields the protein CASSPGAGGRETQYF.

This sequence joins TRBV11-2 and TRBJ1-6, with D unresolved. V was cut by 2 bases and J by 8 bases, with 13 bases left in between. The CDR3 covers 15 residues. Germline CDR1 and CDR2: SGHAT and FQNNGV. The chain's CDR3 is CASSLKPPNHSPLHF. The DNA for the CDR3 is TGTGCCAGCAGCTTAAAGCCCCCCAACCATTCACCCCTCCACTTT.

The V and J genes are TRBV18 and TRBJ1-4; 7 bases line up with TRBD1. The V gene end was trimmed by 1 base and the J gene end by 7 bases; junction bases not matched to a gene: 6. Germline assignment: CDR1 KGHSH and CDR2 LQKENI. The CDR3 totals 15 residues. The DNA for the CDR3 is TGTGCCAGCTCACCACAGACAGGGCCGGGTGAAAAACTGTTTTTT. As protein: CASSPQTGPGEKLFF. The whole variable domain, remainder taken from reference TRBV18 and TRBJ1-4, is NAGVMQNPRHLVRRRGQEARLRCSPMKGHSHVYWYRQLPEEGLKFMVYLQKENIIDESGMPKERFSAEFPKEGPSILRIQQVVRGDSAAYFCASSPQTGPGEKLFFGSGTQLSVL.

The chain uses TRBV4-3 and TRBJ1-3; D not certain. The ends were cut back, 0 bases at V and 2 bases at J, with 8 bases in the middle. This CDR3 region has 15 residues. Germline assignment: CDR1 LGHNA and CDR2 YSLEER. CDR3 coding DNA: TGCGCCAGCAGCCAAGATCTGCCTACTGGAAACACCATATATTTT. It yields the protein CASSQDLPTGNTIYF.

The chain has TRBV4-3 and TRBJ2-1; 7 bases line up with TRBD1. There are 15 residues in the CDR3. Germline lookup yields CDR1 LGHNA and CDR2 YSLEER. V dropped 0 bases and J dropped 7; count of bases not matched to a gene: 6. The CDR3 loop reads CASSQEATGMNEQFF. The CDR3 DNA follows: TGCGCCAGCAGCCAAGAGGCGACAGGGATGAATGAGCAGTTCTTC.